The text below deals with one T cell receptor beta chain. Its target is unknown. In germline, CDR1 is SNHLY, CDR2 FYNNEI. The CDR3 is 13 amino acids. Trimming pared 6 bases from V and 4 bases from J, leaving 12 bases between. These data belong to a study of OX40 agonist ivuxolimab in advanced cancers. Study-level information: Ivuxolimab, an antibody that agonizes OX40 (CD134), was administered to the patients. General study points: Patients who responded partially at 0.1-3.0 mg/kg showed clonal expansion ranking among the lowest.

TCRdb's table, derived via immunoSEQ multiplex PCR, lists solely in-frame clones and lacks some. The profile shows about 43,000 clones, about 86% of them singletons. The chain joins TRBV2 to TRBJ1-2; tentative D call: TRBD1 (5 bases). This receptor was taken from an adult with an advanced solid tumor such as melanoma, head and neck, liver or kidney cancer. Here the sequenced sample was CD4+ or CD8+ T cells sorted from blood, taken in a trial of the OX40 agonist ivuxolimab. CDR3 bases: TGTGCCAGCAGGATGACAGCCGGCTATGGCTACACCTTC. Translated: CASRMTAGYGYTF.